Sequencing of this T cell receptor beta chain was carried out in a study of control samples from healthy donors and cancer patients. Here immunoSEQ multiplex PCR was the method, and the copy in TCRdb shows in-frame clones only, minus some. Among 69,000 or so clones listed, about 94% were seen once. V was pared by 3 bases and J by 0 bases, with 11 bases between. Germline V lookup: CDR1 GTSNPN, CDR2 SVGIG (reference sequence). The CDR3 extends over 15 amino acids. Sequencing used blood. This clonotype originated in a woman aged 25 to 39 in good health. The chain joins TRBV30 to TRBJ1-4, with a tentative D call TRBD1 (6 bases). This CDR3 reads CAWRRGTSTNEKLFF. The CDR3 DNA reads TGTGCCTGGAGGAGGGGGACCTCAACTAATGAAAAACTGTTTTTT.